This record looks at one TCR beta chain sequence and its context. The germline V gene encodes CDR1 SGHTA and CDR2 FQGTGA. The CDR3 is 15 residues long. Trimming cost V 2 bases and J 8 bases; bases outside gene matches: 4. The data are from a study of cytomegalovirus exposure and HLA in healthy donors. PCR amplification relied on 60 Vbeta primers (plus 13 Jbeta primers). The repertoire was sequenced with immunoSEQ multiplex PCR; TCRdb's copy has only in-frame clones and lacks some. The table lists about 160,000 clones. V gene TRBV7-3 combines with J gene TRBJ2-1; 12 bases map to TRBD2. This clonotype was obtained from a man aged 25-45 years in good health and CMV-seronegative. Sequenced sample: PBMCs. The CDR3 is CASSLRLAGVHEQFF. DNA for the CDR3: TGTGCCAGCAGCTTACGACTAGCGGGAGTCCATGAGCAGTTCTTC.